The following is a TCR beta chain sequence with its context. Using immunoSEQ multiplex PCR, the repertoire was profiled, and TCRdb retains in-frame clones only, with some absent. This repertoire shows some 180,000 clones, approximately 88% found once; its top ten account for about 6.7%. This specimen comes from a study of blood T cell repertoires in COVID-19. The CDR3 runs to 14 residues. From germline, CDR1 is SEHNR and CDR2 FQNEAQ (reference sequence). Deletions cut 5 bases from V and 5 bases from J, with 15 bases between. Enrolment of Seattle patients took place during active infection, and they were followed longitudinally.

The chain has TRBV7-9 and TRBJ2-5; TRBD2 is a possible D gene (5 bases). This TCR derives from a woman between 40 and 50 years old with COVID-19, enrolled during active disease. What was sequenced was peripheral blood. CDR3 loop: CASSPQRAPETQYF. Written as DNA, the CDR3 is TGTGCCAGCAGCCCACAGAGGGCGCCTGAGACCCAGTACTTC.